These 7 T cell receptor beta chains share one sample of origin, sequenced in a study of beta chain features in type 1 diabetes. Expressed TCRB transcripts were sequenced because the entire RNA isolate underwent reverse transcription. TCRdb's copy holds only in-frame clones and misses some; the assay was immunoSEQ multiplex PCR. Among 95,000 to 150,000 clones listed, roughly 15% were seen once. Notes on the study in general: For Type 1 diabetes patients, all four CD4+ subsets carried TCRB CDR3s that were moderately but significantly shorter.

No cognate antigen is known for these TCRs. Sequencing was performed on central memory CD4+ T cells from blood. The receptors were gathered from a man aged 25 to 45 with type 1 diabetes.

Points on this clone: One end of the junction is discordant with germline, which a read error may explain. The chain uses TRBV2 and TRBJ2-3; no clear D gene. The CDR3 totals 14 residues. Per the germline V gene, CDR1 is SNHLY and CDR2 is FYNNEI. For the CDR3, the DNA is TGCCCCCAGCAGAAAGTTACTAGCACAGATACGCAGTATTTT. This translates into CPQQKVTSTDTQYF.

This clone was recorded a few times. The chain uses TRBV9 and TRBJ2-1; a weak D match, TRBD2 (6 bases). CDR1 is SGDLS and CDR2 is YYNGEE in the germline V gene. Trimming cost V 0 bases and J 1 base, with 11 bases left between them. The length of the CDR3 is 16 residues. In DNA, the CDR3 is TGTGCCAGCAGCGTAGTGGGGGACTTGTCCTACAATGAGCAGTTCTTC. Amino acids: CASSVVGDLSYNEQFF.

The table lists this clone with a few counts. The chain is built from TRBV18 and TRBJ2-1; 9 nucleotides agree with TRBD1. The CDR3 has 15 residues. V lost 3 bases, J lost 5 bases, and 5 bases stayed unmatched. Looked up from germline, CDR1 is KGHSH and CDR2 is LQKENI. DNA for the CDR3: TGTGCCAGCTCACCTCGACAGGGGGATAACAATGAGCAGTTCTTC. This codes for CASSPRQGDNNEQFF. The full variable domain, in which reference TRBV18 and TRBJ2-1 provide the parts outside the CDR3, is NAGVMQNPRHLVRRRGQEARLRCSPMKGHSHVYWYRQLPEEGLKFMVYLQKENIIDESGMPKERFSAEFPKEGPSILRIQQVVRGDSAAYFCASSPRQGDNNEQFFGPGTRLTVL.

The rearrangement uses TRBV7-2 and TRBJ1-6; no clear D. From germline, CDR1 is SGHTA and CDR2 FQGNSA. The CDR3 spans 14 residues. Trimming left V 3 bases short and J 2 bases short, with 5 bases between. CDR3 amino acids: CASSFKAYNSPLHF. CDR3 DNA sequence: TGTGCCAGCAGCTTCAAGGCCTATAATTCACCCCTCCACTTT.

The gene calls are TRBV9 and TRBJ1-2; 7 nucleotides align to TRBD1. The germline gives CDR1 SGDLS, CDR2 YYNGEE. V lost 5 bases and J lost 3; bases outside the gene matches: 10. CDR3 length: 15 amino acids. The CDR3, as DNA: TGTGCCAGCAGGGCGGCGACCGGGACAGACTATGGCTACACCTTC. It encodes CASRAATGTDYGYTF.

The genes are TRBV7-7 and TRBJ2-5, with a possible D match to TRBD1 (6 bases). Germline-derived CDR1 and CDR2 are SSHAT and FNYEAQ (reference sequence). V dropped 1 base and J dropped 11 bases, with 14 bases sitting between them. CDR3 length: 13 amino acids. This CDR3 is CASSLDRTALQYF. Here the CDR3 DNA reads TGTGCCAGCAGCTTAGATAGGACAGCCTTGCAGTACTTC.

The CDR3 loop reads CASSQEPGPVQQYF. As DNA, the CDR3 is TGCGCCAGCAGCCAAGAGCCAGGGCCGGTGCAGCAGTATTTT. The gene calls are TRBV4-1 and TRBJ2-3, with D possibly matching TRBD1 (5 bases). The CDR3 is 14 amino acids. CDR1 is MGHRA and CDR2 is YSYEKL in the germline V gene. V dropped 0 bases and J dropped 11 bases, with 15 bases sitting between them.